Shown below are 3 T cell receptor beta chains from a single sample sequenced in a study of siplizumab effects on memory and regulatory T cells (dated by TCRdb to about 2019). Libraries were prepared through the immunoSEQ multiplex PCR assay. What TCRdb holds here is the immuneACCESS table cut down to in-frame rearrangements. Part of the clones is not present; checked against another copy, under half of the missing clones reflect an unresolved V gene, and the others are unexplained. For this sample there are about 100,000 clones; approximately 94% appear just once. The ten largest clones add up to approximately 1.5% of the sample. Sequenced sample: non-Treg CD4+ T cells sorted from blood. In the paper's terms, the cell subset or site label means: FACS-sorted unstimulated CD4+ non-regulatory T cells. The receptors stem from a human donor in good health.

V is TRBV18 and J is TRBJ2-3, with TRBD1 identical over 7 bases. Germline CDR1 is KGHSH and CDR2 is LQKENI. V lost 6 bases, J lost 0 bases, and 15 bases stayed unmatched. The CDR3 totals 18 residues. The CDR3 region is CASSIYRGTLRSTDTQYF. DNA of the CDR3: TGTGCCAGCTCCATATACAGGGGAACCCTCAGAAGCACAGATACGCAGTATTTT.

V usage is TRBV19 and J usage is TRBJ1-1; D call uncertain. CDR3 length equals 14 residues. Trimming left V 6 bases short and J 11 bases short, with 22 bases between. From germline, CDR1 is LNHDA and CDR2 SQIVND (reference sequence). The CDR3 region is CASSTLGLRQKAFF. CDR3 DNA sequence: TGTGCCAGTAGCACCCTTGGACTCCGGCAAAAGGCTTTCTTT. Together with reference TRBV19 and TRBJ1-1, the CDR3 gives the full variable domain: DGGITQSPKYLFRKEGQNVTLSCEQNLNHDAMYWYRQDPGQGLRLIYYSQIVNDFQKGDIAEGYSVSREKKESFPLTVTSAQKNPTAFYLCASSTLGLRQKAFFGQGTRLTVV.

This sequence joins TRBV25-1 and TRBJ2-2, with D possibly TRBD2 on 6 matching bases. V was trimmed by 6 bases and J by 8 bases, leaving 16 bases between them. The germline gives CDR1 MGHDK, CDR2 SYGVNS. This CDR3 has 14 residues. CDR3 DNA: TGTGCCAGCAGGACGGGAGTACCGGGTGGGGAGCTGTTTTTT. This gives the protein CASRTGVPGGELFF.